A single sample is the source of the 21 T cell receptor beta chains below, sequenced in a study of blood T cell repertoires in COVID-19. The repertoire was sequenced with immunoSEQ multiplex PCR; TCRdb's copy has only in-frame clones and lacks some. This sample yields roughly 100,000 clones, of which under 85% are seen a single time; 14% to 15% belongs to the top ten. The specimen was peripheral blood. The receptors derive from a woman between 55 and 75 years old with acute or convalescent COVID-19.

The V call is TRBV12-5, the J call TRBJ2-7; weak D call: TRBD1 (5 bases). V was cut by 5 bases and J by 4 bases, with 15 bases left in between. Looked up from germline, CDR1 is LGHNT and CDR2 is FRNRAP. CDR3 size: 14 residues. The CDR3 spells CASGTGSQGYEQYF. The CDR3 DNA reads as TGTGCTAGTGGTACCGGATCTCAGGGTTACGAGCAGTACTTC.

CDR3 loop: CASSLSNQGDSPLHF. CDR3 nucleotides: TGTGCCAGCAGTTTATCTAACCAGGGTGATTCACCCCTCCACTTT. The rearrangement links TRBV27 to TRBJ1-6; D is perhaps TRBD1 (5 bases). Germline V gives CDR1 MNHEY, CDR2 SMNVEV (reference sequence). CDR3 size: 15 residues. The ends were cut back, 0 bases at V and 8 bases at J, with 11 bases in the middle.

The chain is built from TRBV3-1 (or the pseudogene TRBV3-2) and TRBJ1-3; D remains unclear. The CDR3 is made up of 13 amino acids. The V end lost 3 bases, the J end lost 2 bases, and 5 bases lay between the germline ends. Germline CDR1 is LGHDT and CDR2 is YNNKEL (reference sequence). The CDR3 spells CASSQRAGNTIYF. The CDR3 nucleotides are TGTGCCAGCAGCCAGCGGGCTGGAAACACCATATATTTT.

The chain uses TRBV10-2 and TRBJ1-1; D not certain. CDR3 length: 13 residues. Germline loops: CDR1 WSHSY, CDR2 SAAADI. Deletions cut 6 bases from V and 1 base from J, with 9 bases between. CDR3 sequence reads: CASRLIANTEAFF. CDR3 bases: TGCGCCAGCAGGCTCATAGCGAACACTGAAGCTTTCTTT.

The chain recombines TRBV5-1 with TRBJ2-5, with TRBD2 identical over 10 bases. The CDR3 runs 16 residues. CDR1 and CDR2 from the germline V gene are SGHRS and YFSETQ. The V gene end was trimmed by 1 base and the J gene end by 3 bases; junction bases not matched to a gene: 6. This CDR3 reads CASSLPSGGLKETQYF. DNA of the CDR3: TGCGCCAGCAGCTTGCCTAGCGGGGGTTTGAAAGAGACCCAGTACTTC.

The rearrangement joins TRBV19 to TRBJ2-5, with no clear D. Trimming shortened V by 2 bases and J by 5 bases, and 9 bases separated the two germline ends. The CDR3 contains 13 residues. The germline V gene encodes CDR1 LNHDA and CDR2 SQIVND (reference sequence). CDR3 in DNA: TGTGCCAGTAGTATAAGCGCTCGGGAGACCCAGTACTTC. Its protein is CASSISARETQYF.

This chain connects TRBV27 to TRBJ2-1; 8 nucleotides line up with TRBD2. In germline, CDR1 is MNHEY, CDR2 SMNVEV (reference sequence). The CDR3 loop spans 13 amino acids. The V and J ends lost 3 bases and 13 bases, in that order; junction bases with no gene match: 8. The CDR3 sequence: CASSLKSGTSQFF. The CDR3, as DNA: TGTGCCAGCAGTTTGAAAAGCGGGACTAGTCAGTTCTTC.

The chain carries TRBV27 and TRBJ2-2; D possibly corresponds to TRBD2 (6 bases). V lost 3 bases and J 2 bases, leaving 10 bases between the germline ends. Germline V gives CDR1 MNHEY, CDR2 SMNVEV (reference sequence). This CDR3 is built from 15 residues. In nucleotides, the CDR3 is TGTGCCAGCAGTTTGTGGGGGGTAAACACCGGGGAGCTGTTTTTT. Residues: CASSLWGVNTGELFF.

This rearrangement joins TRBV6-5 to TRBJ1-4; the D is unclear. Germline loops: CDR1 MNHEY, CDR2 SVGAGI. The ends were cut back, 4 bases at V and 8 bases at J, with 11 bases in the middle. The CDR3 runs 13 residues. For the CDR3, the DNA is TGTGCCAGCAGTTCAAACAACGGGGAAAAACTGTTTTTT. Protein product: CASSSNNGEKLFF.

The chain is built from TRBV4-1 and TRBJ2-7, with TRBD1 identical over 7 bases. This CDR3 contains 15 residues. The germline V gene encodes CDR1 MGHRA and CDR2 YSYEKL. V gave up 5 bases and J gave up 0 bases; unmatched junction bases: 7. CDR3 coding DNA: TGCGCCAGCAGCGAGGGGACAGAAAGCTCCTACGAGCAGTACTTC. Its translation is CASSEGTESSYEQYF.

This chain uses TRBV2 with TRBJ2-7, with a tentative D call TRBD2 (5 bases). Germline lookup yields CDR1 SNHLY and CDR2 FYNNEI. There are 16 residues in the CDR3. The germline V and J ends were trimmed by 3 bases and 2 bases, with 17 bases remaining between them. DNA for the CDR3: TGTGCCAGCAGTGAGTCCGTCCTAGCACCCACCTACGAGCAGTACTTC. Its protein product is CASSESVLAPTYEQYF.

This chain connects TRBV18 to TRBJ2-7; 8 bases are a match to TRBD2. J was trimmed by 4 bases and V by 2 bases; bases with no gene match: 1. The CDR3 runs to 13 residues. The germline V gene encodes CDR1 KGHSH and CDR2 LQKENI. The CDR3 here is CASSPTSGYEQYF. CDR3 in DNA: TGTGCCAGCTCACCAACTAGCGGTTACGAGCAGTACTTC.

J is TRBJ2-5 and V is TRBV5-8; D unclear. Germline CDR1 reads SGHTS; CDR2 reads YDEGEE. The CDR3 loop spans 13 amino acids. With 1 base removed from V and 0 bases from J, the gap between germline ends came to 4 bases. The CDR3: CASSLQYQETQYF. CDR3 coding DNA: TGTGCCAGCAGCTTGCAGTACCAAGAGACCCAGTACTTC.

This chain connects TRBV11-3 to TRBJ2-2, with D maybe TRBD2 (7 bases). The CDR3 contains 16 residues. CDR1 SGHNT and CDR2 YENEEA come from the germline V gene. V lost 2 bases, J lost 4 bases, and 14 bases lay in between. The CDR3 region is CASSLTHREGTGELFF. In DNA, the CDR3 is TGTGCCAGCAGCTTAACGCACAGGGAGGGCACCGGGGAGCTGTTTTTT.

This clone was detected only once. V and J are TRBV5-3 and TRBJ1-2, with TRBD1 as a possible D gene (6 bases). TRBV5-3 has ORF status, its function being uncertain. The CDR3 has 14 residues. V shed 4 bases and J shed 4 bases, with 14 bases lying between them. CDR3 in DNA: TGTGCCAGAAGCACCATACAGGGTTTCTATGGCTACACCTTC. Protein product: CARSTIQGFYGYTF.

This clone was detected a few times. V is TRBV7-2 and J is TRBJ2-2, with 11 bases fitting TRBD2. With V trimmed by 6 bases and J by 3 bases, 6 bases remained unmatched. The CDR3 runs to 16 residues. Germline V gene lookup returns CDR1 SGHTA and CDR2 FQGNSA. CDR3 DNA: TGTGCCAGCAGTTACGGGACTAGCGGCTACACCGGGGAGCTGTTTTTT. Translating it yields CASSYGTSGYTGELFF.

The rearrangement joins TRBV19 to TRBJ2-7, with 7 bases that match TRBD2. The CDR3 is 15 amino acids. V shed 10 bases and J 0 bases; nucleotides not matched to a gene: 12. Per the germline V gene, CDR1 is LNHDA and CDR2 is SQIVND (reference sequence). CDR3 bases: TGTGCCACACATTCCATAGCGGGCGGCTCCTACGAGCAGTACTTC. Translation gives CATHSIAGGSYEQYF.

The chain recombines TRBV7-9 with TRBJ1-1, with D unclear. V shed 1 base and J shed 4 bases, with 22 bases lying between them. The germline V gene encodes CDR1 SEHNR and CDR2 FQNEAQ (reference sequence). The CDR3 sequence is 18 residues long. CDR3 in DNA: TGTGCCAGCAGCTTAGGAGGGTGGTTAACCGGGTCTTCCACTGAAGCTTTCTTT. Protein: CASSLGGWLTGSSTEAFF. Using reference TRBV7-9 and TRBJ1-1 for the parts outside the CDR3, the full variable domain is DTGVSQNPRHKITKRGQNVTFRCDPISEHNRLYWYRQTLGQGPEFLTYFQNEAQLEKSRLLSDRFSAERPKGSFSTLEIQRTEQGDSAMYLCASSLGGWLTGSSTEAFFGQGTRLTVV.

V is TRBV10-3 and J is TRBJ1-1; D gene uncertain. Between the trimmed V and J ends, which lost 0 bases and 5 bases, there was a span of 13 bases. The CDR3 is 15 residues long. Germline CDR1 reads ENHRY; CDR2 reads SYGVKD. CDR3 sequence (DNA): TGTGCCATCAGTGAGTCAGAGGGAGGGAGGACTGAAGCTTTCTTT. It is translated as CAISESEGGRTEAFF.

Worth noting for this clone: A read error may produce the germline difference seen at one junction end. The chain couples TRBV7-8 to TRBJ2-3; 16 bases are shared with TRBD2. CDR3 length equals 18 residues. CDR1 and CDR2 (germline): SGHVS, FQNEAQ. CDR3 amino acids: CASSRTGTSGRGTDTQYF. In nucleotides, the CDR3 is TGTGCCAGCAGTCGAACCGGGACTAGCGGGAGGGGCACGGATACGCAGTATTTT.

The genes are TRBV7-2 and TRBJ2-1, with a weak D call TRBD1 (6 bases). CDR1 is SGHTA, CDR2 FQGNSA, per germline. The CDR3 covers 16 residues. V was cut by 4 bases and J by 4 bases, with 17 bases left in between. DNA for the CDR3: TGTGCCAGCAGCTCCCAGGGGTTCCTGGAGTACAATGAGCAGTTCTTC. The encoded protein is CASSSQGFLEYNEQFF.